What follows are 21 T cell receptor beta chains derived from one specimen sequenced in a study of T cell clonotyping in hematopoietic cell transplantation. Documented time point: recipient sample about 28 days before transplant, after cytoreduction. The table came from immunoSEQ multiplex PCR; TCRdb's copy has only in-frame clones and leaves some out. The table includes several thousand clones, roughly 88% detected once. The sample in question was peripheral blood mononuclear cells, obtained before stem cell transplant. Receptors were obtained from a man aged 30 to 45 with acute myeloid leukemia. Some clones in this sample may be carry-over from other donors' samples.

This chain connects TRBV4-3 to TRBJ1-1; TRBD1 agrees at 7 bases. V was pared by 0 bases and J by 3 bases, with 13 bases of the junction left unmatched. This CDR3 has 18 residues. CDR1 and CDR2 (germline): LGHNA, YSLEER. Here the CDR3 reads CASSQESWAGGSDTEAFF. DNA of the CDR3: TGCGCCAGCAGCCAAGAATCATGGGCAGGGGGAAGTGACACTGAAGCTTTCTTT.

This chain connects TRBV4-3 to TRBJ1-5; 8 positions agree with TRBD1. J was trimmed by 1 base and V by 0 bases; bases with no gene match: 8. The CDR3 has 18 residues. Per germline, CDR1 LGHNA and CDR2 YSLEER. The CDR3 sequence: CASSQEAGGHESNQPQHF. CDR3 nucleotides: TGCGCCAGCAGCCAAGAAGCAGGGGGCCATGAGAGCAATCAGCCCCAGCATTTT.

The V call is TRBV18, the J call TRBJ1-1; D unclear. CDR3 length equals 16 residues. Trimming shortened V by 4 bases and J by 5 bases, and 20 bases separated the two germline ends. From germline, CDR1 is KGHSH and CDR2 LQKENI. The CDR3 region has the DNA TGTGCCAGCTCACTGCAAAAAGACCGAGTCGGGACTGAAGCTTTCTTT. Protein sequence: CASSLQKDRVGTEAFF.

This sequence joins TRBV13 and TRBJ2-7; D may be TRBD2 (6 bases). CDR1 is PRHDT and CDR2 is FYEKMQ in the germline V gene (reference sequence). Trimming cost V 2 bases and J 7 bases, with 9 bases left between them. The CDR3 has 12 residues. The CDR3 nucleotides read TGTGCCAGCAGCTTACCGGGGAGGGAGCAGTACTTC. Translating it yields CASSLPGREQYF. Drawing the rest from reference TRBV13 and TRBJ2-7, the complete variable domain is AAGVIQSPRHLIKEKRETATLKCYPIPRHDTVYWYQQGPGQDPQFLISFYEKMQSDKGSIPDRFSAQQFSDYHSELNMSSLELGDSALYFCASSLPGREQYFGPGTRLTVT.

The V and J genes are TRBV6-5 and TRBJ1-2; weak D call: TRBD1 (5 bases). V was cut by 6 bases and J by 5 bases, with 13 bases left in between. Germline V gene sequence: CDR1 MNHEY, CDR2 SVGAGI. This CDR3 is 13 amino acids long. CDR3 in DNA: TGTGCCAGCAGAACCGGGACGGATTATGGCTACACCTTC. Encoded protein: CASRTGTDYGYTF.

V and J are TRBV29-1 and TRBJ1-3, with a weak D call TRBD1 (6 bases). V dropped 1 base and J dropped 3 bases, with 13 bases sitting between them. The CDR3 contains 15 residues. CDR1 is SQVTM and CDR2 is ANQGSEA in the germline V gene. CDR3 region: CSVEVYYRDGNTIYF. The CDR3 coding sequence is TGCAGCGTTGAAGTGTATTACAGGGATGGAAACACCATATATTTT.

The chain employs TRBV11-2 and TRBJ2-7; D is ambiguous. In germline, CDR1 is SGHAT, CDR2 FQNNGV. Trimming shortened V by 2 bases and J by 3 bases, and 14 bases separated the two germline ends. The CDR3 consists of 15 residues. CDR3 sequence reads: CASSLSSGIDYEQYF. The CDR3 DNA follows: TGTGCCAGCAGCTTATCCAGTGGGATTGACTACGAGCAGTACTTC.

This clone is a singleton in its sample. The V and J genes are TRBV5-6 and TRBJ1-2, with TRBD1 matching 7 bases. The V gene end was trimmed by 7 bases and the J gene end by 4 bases; junction bases not matched to a gene: 7. The germline V gene has CDR1 SGHDT and CDR2 YYEEEE. The CDR3 consists of 13 residues. Here the CDR3 DNA reads TGTGCCAGCGCTACAGGGGATCTCTATGGCTACACCTTC. It is translated as CASATGDLYGYTF.

The chain is built from TRBV1 and TRBJ1-2. TRBV1 is a known pseudogene. The CDR3 has 16 amino acids. CDR3 amino acids: CTSRFPFCAKTYGYTF. CDR3 nucleotide sequence: TGCACCAGCAGGTTTCCGTTTTGTGCGAAGACCTATGGCTACACCTTC.

V gene TRBV28 combines with J gene TRBJ2-7; 8 bases are a match to TRBD1. The ends lost 6 bases at V and 1 base at J; junction bases unmatched: 8. Germline assignment: CDR1 MDHEN and CDR2 SYDVKM. The CDR3 has 15 residues. DNA of the CDR3: TGTGCCAGCAGGCCGACAGGGGTGAAATCCTACGAGCAGTACTTC. It is translated as CASRPTGVKSYEQYF.

The chain links TRBV7-2 to TRBJ1-4; 8 bases fit TRBD1. V gave up 5 bases and J gave up 8 bases; unmatched junction bases: 10. The V gene's germline CDR1 is SGHTA and CDR2 FQGNSA. The CDR3 totals 15 residues. CDR3 in amino acids: CASSNIGTGSEKLFF. The CDR3 DNA is TGTGCCAGCAGCAACATTGGGACAGGTTCGGAAAAACTGTTTTTT.

Turning to this clone: An end of the junction does not agree with germline; a read error may underlie this. This chain uses TRBV7-7 with TRBJ2-7; D may correspond to TRBD1 or TRBD2 (5 bases each). From germline, CDR1 is SSHAT and CDR2 FNYEAQ (reference sequence). This CDR3 has 13 amino acids. In DNA form, the CDR3 reads TGTGCTAGCAGCCCAAATCTGGGGGACGAGCAGTACTTC. It specifies CASSPNLGDEQYF.

The V and J genes are TRBV15 and TRBJ2-3; TRBD2 matches 7 bases. J lost 3 bases, V lost 2 bases, and 11 bases had no gene match. Germline assignment: CDR1 LNHNV and CDR2 YYDKDF (reference sequence). The CDR3 runs 17 residues. The CDR3 sequence: CATSRSGAGTGTDTQYF. The CDR3 nucleotides are TGTGCCACCAGCAGATCAGGAGCGGGAACGGGGACAGATACGCAGTATTTT.

J is TRBJ2-3 and V is TRBV29-1; possible D gene TRBD2, 5 bases. Trimming took 3 bases from V and 5 from J, leaving 9 bases between them. The CDR3 is 12 amino acids. Germline CDR1 reads SQVTM; CDR2 reads ANQGSEA. The CDR3 loop reads CSVEVLEDTQYF. For the CDR3, the DNA is TGCAGCGTTGAGGTACTAGAAGATACGCAGTATTTT.

The V gene is TRBV4-3, the J gene TRBJ2-7; 7 nucleotides line up with TRBD1. Germline assignment: CDR1 LGHNA and CDR2 YSLEER. V shed 4 bases, J shed 0 bases, and the junction held 9 bases outside the gene matches. The CDR3 contains 16 residues. CDR3 sequence reads: CASSPSGQAYSYEQYF. The CDR3 DNA sequence: TGCGCCAGCAGCCCCTCTGGACAGGCTTACTCCTACGAGCAGTACTTC.

The chain is built from TRBV7-9 and TRBJ2-7; 10 bases are shared with TRBD1. The ends lost 5 bases at V and 9 bases at J; junction bases unmatched: 19. Germline V gene lookup returns CDR1 SEHNR and CDR2 FQNEAQ (reference sequence). The CDR3 runs 17 residues. CDR3 protein: CASSGRMGQGILSGQYF. The CDR3 bases are TGTGCCAGCAGCGGACGCATGGGACAGGGGATCCTATCGGGGCAGTACTTC.

The V call is TRBV5-1, the J call TRBJ2-1; TRBD2 matches at 7 bases. The CDR3 length is 15 residues. The V gene end was trimmed by 0 bases and the J gene end by 8 bases; junction bases not matched to a gene: 8. In germline, CDR1 is SGHRS, CDR2 YFSETQ. The CDR3 DNA is TGCGCCAGCAGCTTGGGCCCAGCGGGATCTGATGAGCAGTTCTTC. This sequence encodes CASSLGPAGSDEQFF.

The chain joins TRBV28 to TRBJ1-5, with D possibly being TRBD1 (5 bases). Trimming removed 3 bases at V and 3 bases at J, with 21 bases between. CDR3 length equals 18 residues. Germline-derived CDR1 and CDR2 are MDHEN and SYDVKM. The CDR3 coding sequence is TGTGCCAGCAGTTTTTCGAGTTCGGGGAAGGGGCACAATCAGCCCCAGCATTTT. Translating gives CASSFSSSGKGHNQPQHF.

Only a few counts were recorded for this clone. This chain's CDR3 is CASTPKFGGGYEQYF. For the CDR3, the DNA is TGTGCCAGTACTCCCAAATTCGGAGGGGGGTACGAGCAGTACTTC. J is TRBJ2-7 and V is TRBV19; D might be TRBD1 or TRBD2, each matching 6 bases. V lost 7 bases to trimming and J lost 4 bases, with 20 bases between them. The CDR3 runs to 15 residues. Germline loops: CDR1 LNHDA, CDR2 SQIVND (reference sequence). Filled out from reference TRBV19 and TRBJ2-7, the complete variable domain reads DGGITQSPKYLFRKEGQNVTLSCEQNLNHDAMYWYRQDPGQGLRLIYYSQIVNDFQKGDIAEGYSVSREKKESFPLTVTSAQKNPTAFYLCASTPKFGGGYEQYFGPGTRLTVT.

V and J are TRBV15 and TRBJ2-1; 8 nucleotides line up with TRBD1. This CDR3 comprises 15 residues. The V and J ends lost 0 bases and 8 bases, in that order; junction bases with no gene match: 6. The germline gives CDR1 LNHNV, CDR2 YYDKDF (reference sequence). CDR3 bases: TGTGCCACCAGCAGAGAGACAGGGGTGAGAGATGAGCAGTTCTTC. This sequence encodes CATSRETGVRDEQFF.

This clone has only a few counts. J is TRBJ2-5 and V is TRBV2; no definite D call. V gave up 2 bases and J gave up 1 base, with 14 bases separating them. The CDR3 has 16 amino acids. CDR1 and CDR2 from the germline V gene are SNHLY and FYNNEI. This chain's CDR3 is CASSESEESAQETQYF. In nucleotides, the CDR3 is TGTGCCAGCAGTGAATCAGAGGAGAGCGCCCAAGAGACCCAGTACTTC.